Presented here are 26 T cell receptor beta chains from one specimen sequenced in a study of beta chain features in type 1 diabetes. Notes on the study in general: Shorter TCRB CDR3s, moderately but significantly so, marked every one of the four CD4+ subsets in Type 1 diabetes patients.

Since all of the isolated RNA was reverse transcribed, expressed TCRB transcripts were what got sequenced. Clones were sequenced by immunoSEQ multiplex PCR, and TCRdb holds only the in-frame ones, with some missing. The sample records over 150,000 clones, 7.8% being singletons. These receptors are not linked to any known antigen. The sequencing input was central memory CD4+ T cells from blood. The receptors originated from a woman aged 40 to 50 with type 1 diabetes.

This chain joins TRBV5-1 and TRBJ2-2; maybe TRBD2 (5 bases). The germline gives CDR1 SGHRS, CDR2 YFSETQ. The CDR3 totals 15 residues. Trimming removed 7 bases at V and 2 bases at J, with 15 bases between. CDR3 DNA sequence: TGCGCCAGCCAAAGAGGGAGTAGTAACACCGGGGAGCTGTTTTTT. Translation gives CASQRGSSNTGELFF.

In its sample, this clone was seen a few times. V usage is TRBV5-1 and J usage is TRBJ1-1; 7 bases are shared with TRBD1. This CDR3 spans 13 amino acids. Germline V lookup: CDR1 SGHRS, CDR2 YFSETQ. V trimming: 5 bases; J trimming: 0 bases; junction bases outside the gene matches: 1. The CDR3 region is CASRDRVNTEAFF. In nucleotides, the CDR3 is TGCGCCAGCAGAGACAGGGTGAACACTGAAGCTTTCTTT. Full variable domain (remainder filled in from reference TRBV5-1 and TRBJ1-1): KAGVTQTPRYLIKTRGQQVTLSCSPISGHRSVSWYQQTPGQGLQFLFEYFSETQRNKGNFPGRFSGRQFSNSRSEMNVSTLELGDSALYLCASRDRVNTEAFFGQGTRLTVV.

This clone was seen only a few times. The chain is built from TRBV2 and TRBJ1-2; D might be TRBD1 (6 bases). Trimming removed 6 bases from V and 5 bases from J, with 13 bases in between. The length of the CDR3 is 13 residues. Germline-derived CDR1 and CDR2 are SNHLY and FYNNEI. The CDR3 DNA is TGTGCCAGCAGCAAGGACAGACATTATGGCTACACCTTC. Protein product: CASSKDRHYGYTF.

This clone was counted ten times or more. V gene TRBV4-2 combines with J gene TRBJ2-7; D is possibly TRBD2 (6 bases). Per germline, CDR1 LGHNA and CDR2 YNFKEQ. This CDR3 spans 18 amino acids. Trimming stripped 0 bases from V and 2 bases from J, with 20 bases between. CDR3 DNA: TGTGCCAGCAGCCAAGATCGGGGGAGAGGTACCTTTACCTACGAGCAGTACTTC. Its translation is CASSQDRGRGTFTYEQYF.

This clone was seen a few times. The chain recombines TRBV29-1 with TRBJ2-7; 11 bases match TRBD1. V shed 7 bases and J 2 bases; nucleotides not matched to a gene: 7. The CDR3 loop spans 14 amino acids. Germline CDR1 and CDR2: SQVTM and ANQGSEA. In DNA, the CDR3 is TGCAGCGATCTGACGGGACAGGGGGCCTACGAGCAGTACTTC. This translates into CSDLTGQGAYEQYF.

This chain uses TRBV9 with TRBJ1-1; unclear D gene. Per germline, CDR1 SGDLS and CDR2 YYNGEE. This CDR3 is built from 14 residues. Trimming took 4 bases from V and 1 from J, leaving 11 bases between them. The CDR3 nucleotides read TGTGCCAGCAGCTTACGAGGTGAGAACACTGAAGCTTTCTTT. Encoded protein: CASSLRGENTEAFF. The whole variable domain, remainder taken from reference TRBV9 and TRBJ1-1, is DSGVTQTPKHLITATGQRVTLRCSPRSGDLSVYWYQQSLDQGLQFLIQYYNGEERAKGNILERFSAQQFPDLHSELNLSSLELGDSALYFCASSLRGENTEAFFGQGTRLTVV.

This clone was detected only a few times. The V and J genes are TRBV28 and TRBJ1-5; TRBD1 agrees at 7 bases. Trimming took 1 base from V and 3 from J; bases not matched to a gene: 9. Looked up from germline, CDR1 is MDHEN and CDR2 is SYDVKM. This CDR3 has 17 amino acids. DNA for the CDR3: TGTGCCAGCAGTTTATCCTACAGGGGAGGTAACAATCAGCCCCAGCATTTT. As protein: CASSLSYRGGNNQPQHF.

This clone was counted between two and nine times. The V call is TRBV23-1, the J call TRBJ2-5, with D maybe TRBD1 (6 bases). TRBV23-1 is classed as an ORF, of uncertain function. This CDR3 has 15 residues. V was clipped by 2 bases and J by 5 bases, with 15 bases between them. CDR3 region: CASSQLTGQRETQYF. The CDR3 coding sequence is TGCGCCAGCAGTCAACTCACAGGGCAGAGGGAGACCCAGTACTTC.

V gene TRBV9 combines with J gene TRBJ1-5; no reliable D call. Germline V gives CDR1 SGDLS, CDR2 YYNGEE. The ends were cut back, 0 bases at V and 7 bases at J, with 14 bases in the middle. The CDR3 is 15 residues long. CDR3 DNA sequence: TGTGCCAGCAGCGTAGACATCGGGGAGGACCAGCCCCAGCATTTT. Translated: CASSVDIGEDQPQHF.

The chain uses TRBV27 and TRBJ2-5, with a tentative D call TRBD2 (6 bases). Per the germline V gene, CDR1 is MNHEY and CDR2 is SMNVEV (reference sequence). V gave up 3 bases and J gave up 4 bases, with 9 bases separating them. The length of the CDR3 is 13 residues. The CDR3 nucleotides are TGTGCCAGCAGTTTCATCGGGGGAGAGACCCAGTACTTC. Its translation: CASSFIGGETQYF.

The chain uses TRBV2 and TRBJ2-7, with TRBD1 matching 8 bases. Germline V gives CDR1 SNHLY, CDR2 FYNNEI. The length of the CDR3 is 13 residues. V shed 2 bases and J 12 bases; nucleotides not matched to a gene: 9. Here the CDR3 DNA reads TGTGCCAGCAGTGAACGAGACAGGGGATTGCTGTACTTC. The encoded protein is CASSERDRGLLYF.

CDR3 coding DNA: TGTGCCAGCAGCTCCTGGGTACTAGCGGGAGGAGGTAATGAGCAGTTCTTC. It encodes CASSSWVLAGGGNEQFF. This chain connects TRBV7-2 to TRBJ2-1, with 12 bases identical to TRBD2. The J segment lost 7 bases and the V segment lost 4 bases, leaving 11 bases of the junction unmatched. The CDR3 contains 17 residues. The germline V gene encodes CDR1 SGHTA and CDR2 FQGNSA.

V usage is TRBV7-9 and J usage is TRBJ2-7, with a possible D match to TRBD1 (6 bases). The germline CDR1 and CDR2 sequences are SEHNR and FQNEAQ (reference sequence). This CDR3 contains 15 residues. The V gene lost 1 base and the J gene lost 0 bases, with 10 bases spanning the gap. The CDR3 coding sequence is TGTGCCAGCAGCTTAGACGGGACATCCTCCTACGAGCAGTACTTC. Translation: CASSLDGTSSYEQYF.

This clone was seen a handful of times. The chain combines TRBV9 with TRBJ2-2; D is possibly TRBD2 (6 bases). The CDR3 spans 15 residues. V lost 2 bases to trimming and J lost 4 bases, with 12 bases between them. In germline, CDR1 is SGDLS, CDR2 YYNGEE. The CDR3 DNA reads as TGTGCCAGCAGCGTTAGCGGATTCGGCACCGGGGAGCTGTTTTTT. Translated: CASSVSGFGTGELFF.

This clone showed up just a few times. This rearrangement joins TRBV28 to TRBJ2-2; D not resolved. Germline V gene lookup returns CDR1 MDHEN and CDR2 SYDVKM. The CDR3 has 12 residues. The V gene lost 1 base and the J gene lost 9 bases, with 6 bases spanning the gap. The CDR3 sequence: CASSLLFRELFF. Here the CDR3 DNA reads TGTGCCAGCAGTTTATTATTTCGGGAGCTGTTTTTT.

This clone was picked up a small number of times. The chain has TRBV5-1 and TRBJ2-1, with TRBD2 as a possible D gene (6 bases). Germline loops: CDR1 SGHRS, CDR2 YFSETQ. This CDR3 comprises 16 residues. V lost 0 bases to trimming and J lost 7 bases, with 17 bases between them. DNA of the CDR3: TGCGCCAGCAGCTTGGGCTGGAGGGGAGAAGGGAATGAGCAGTTCTTC. This codes for CASSLGWRGEGNEQFF.

A few counts support this clone. The rearrangement joins TRBV15 to TRBJ1-4; TRBD1 agrees at 9 bases. This CDR3 comprises 15 residues. CDR1 and CDR2 from the germline V gene are LNHNV and YYDKDF (reference sequence). After removal of 6 bases from V and 8 bases from J, the junction contained 10 bases not matched to a gene. This CDR3 is CATRPSGTGTEKLFF. DNA for the CDR3: TGTGCCACCAGACCCTCCGGGACAGGGACCGAAAAACTGTTTTTT.

The chain uses TRBV28 and TRBJ1-5; TRBD1 matches at 8 bases. Trimming took 8 bases from V and 0 from J; bases not matched to a gene: 3. The CDR3 sequence is 14 residues long. The germline CDR1 and CDR2 sequences are MDHEN and SYDVKM. The CDR3 loop is CASQQGDSNQPQHF. In nucleotides, the CDR3 is TGTGCCAGCCAACAGGGGGATAGCAATCAGCCCCAGCATTTT.

The chain carries TRBV5-6 and TRBJ2-1; 11 bases match TRBD1. In germline, CDR1 is SGHDT, CDR2 YYEEEE. V lost 1 base to trimming and J lost 7 bases; unmatched junction nucleotides: 7. The CDR3 loop spans 16 amino acids. CDR3 region: CASSLPGQGVGNEQFF. DNA for the CDR3: TGTGCCAGCAGCTTGCCGGGACAGGGGGTGGGGAATGAGCAGTTCTTC. The variable domain in full, with the rest retrieved from reference TRBV5-6 and TRBJ2-1, is DAGVTQSPTHLIKTRGQQVTLRCSPKSGHDTVSWYQQALGQGPQFIFQYYEEEERQRGNFPDRFSGHQFPNYSSELNVNALLLGDSALYLCASSLPGQGVGNEQFFGPGTRLTVL.

V and J are TRBV7-2 and TRBJ1-5; TRBD1 matches 10 bases. V shed 5 bases, J shed 4 bases, and the junction held 5 bases outside the gene matches. The germline V gene has CDR1 SGHTA and CDR2 FQGNSA. The CDR3 is 15 amino acids. CDR3 loop: CASSVPGQGNQPQHF. The CDR3 bases are TGTGCCAGCAGCGTTCCGGGACAGGGGAATCAGCCCCAGCATTTT.

This clone has more than one count but fewer than ten. This chain uses TRBV7-2 with TRBJ2-7; 11 nucleotides agree with TRBD2. V shed 3 bases and J 6 bases; nucleotides not matched to a gene: 7. This CDR3 region has 15 residues. Germline CDR1 and CDR2: SGHTA and FQGNSA. CDR3 amino acids: CASSLEPSGRTEQYF. DNA for the CDR3: TGTGCCAGCAGCTTGGAACCTAGCGGGAGGACCGAGCAGTACTTC.

V usage is TRBV7-3 and J usage is TRBJ2-1, with D maybe TRBD2 (5 bases). CDR3 length: 15 residues. In germline, CDR1 is SGHTA, CDR2 FQGTGA. Trimming left V 2 bases short and J 5 bases short, with 13 bases between. CDR3 nucleotides: TGTGCCAGCAGCTTACAGCCCGGGGTTGACAATGAGCAGTTCTTC. This encodes CASSLQPGVDNEQFF.

This clone has a handful of counts. The chain carries TRBV5-6 and TRBJ2-1, with 11 bases fitting TRBD2. Germline trimming cut 7 bases from V and 12 bases from J; bases unmatched to any gene: 9. CDR1 SGHDT and CDR2 YYEEEE come from the germline V gene. The CDR3 covers 13 residues. The CDR3 bases are TGTGCCAGCCAAGGGGTGACTAGCGGGGTGCAGTTCTTC. Translating gives CASQGVTSGVQFF.

The V call is TRBV4-3, the J call TRBJ1-2; 10 bases are shared with TRBD1. This CDR3 region has 16 residues. Germline CDR1 and CDR2: LGHNA and YSLEER. V was pared by 1 base and J by 6 bases, with 8 bases of the junction left unmatched. CDR3 residues: CASSQGSAGTGDGYTF. CDR3 bases: TGCGCCAGCAGCCAAGGTTCTGCCGGGACAGGGGATGGCTACACCTTC.

This clone occurred a few times. The gene calls are TRBV19 and TRBJ2-1; TRBD1 agrees at 9 bases. The CDR3 loop spans 16 amino acids. Germline V gene lookup returns CDR1 LNHDA and CDR2 SQIVND (reference sequence). V was pared by 6 bases and J by 7 bases, with 13 bases of the junction left unmatched. CDR3 region: CASSPGNPGQGNEQFF. CDR3 DNA sequence: TGTGCCAGTAGCCCCGGGAATCCGGGACAGGGAAATGAGCAGTTCTTC.

The chain is built from TRBV5-1 and TRBJ1-5; 9 bases are shared with TRBD1. J was trimmed by 7 bases and V by 0 bases; bases with no gene match: 5. CDR3 size: 15 residues. Germline CDR1 SGHRS, CDR2 YFSETQ. CDR3 sequence reads: CASSLGDREGQPQHF. CDR3 nucleotides: TGCGCCAGCAGCTTGGGGGACAGGGAAGGACAGCCCCAGCATTTT. The complete variable domain, with remaining parts taken from reference TRBV5-1 and TRBJ1-5, reads KAGVTQTPRYLIKTRGQQVTLSCSPISGHRSVSWYQQTPGQGLQFLFEYFSETQRNKGNFPGRFSGRQFSNSRSEMNVSTLELGDSALYLCASSLGDREGQPQHFGDGTRLSIL.